This T cell receptor beta chain is from a study of lymphopenia after photon versus proton radiotherapy. General study findings and limits: Under photons, naive T cells and diversity fell while effector/memory populations rose. Better survival with proton therapy was suggested as possible, not demonstrated. After the lymphocyte nadir, photon-treated repertoires showed oligoclonal expansion, especially of CD8+ Temra cells. Larger post-nadir TCR diversity loss correlated inversely with survival in deceased patients.

Sequencing used immunoSEQ multiplex PCR; TCRdb keeps in-frame clones, though not all of them. This sample carries under 75,000 clones, about nine tenths of them seen once, and the ten largest clones take approximately 2.1%. V gave up 7 bases and J gave up 1 base, with 10 bases separating them. This CDR3 is 13 amino acids long. From germline, CDR1 is MDHEN and CDR2 SYDVKM. Remarks on this clone: Antigen specificity is unknown.

The sequence derives from a woman in her 40s with cholangiocarcinoma. The gene calls are TRBV28 and TRBJ1-1, with D perhaps matching TRBD1 (6 bases). Sequenced here: peripheral blood, sampled from a patient treated with photon-based radiotherapy. As DNA, the CDR3 is TGTGCCAGCACCTTAGGGGGGAACACTGAAGCTTTCTTT. Its protein product is CASTLGGNTEAFF.